The 21 T cell receptor beta chains in this list originate from one sample, sequenced in a study of T-cell reconstitution after alpha-beta-depleted transplantation in children. Researchers prepared the TCRbeta library using unique molecular identifiers, the study reports. TCRdb re-called the PCR reads through MiXCR, storing one row per CDR3 protein. This sample has fewer than 1 million distinct CDR3 sequences, with roughly 16% found just once. Sequenced material: PBMCs, mostly from graft donor cells, taken 360 days after TCRalphabeta/CD19-depleted stem cell transplant. The receptors shown here come from a male patient aged 5 to 17 who had a stem cell transplant for acute lymphoblastic leukemia, so the T cells may come from the graft donor.

This clonotype turned up a few times. The rearrangement uses TRBV5-1 and TRBJ2-7; 11 bases are shared with TRBD2. This CDR3 is built from 17 residues. Trimming cost V 3 bases and J 2 bases; bases outside gene matches: 10. In germline, CDR1 is SGHRS, CDR2 YFSETQ. The CDR3, as DNA: TGCGCCAGCAGCTCTGGGGGGATACTAGCGGGAGCCTACGAGCAGTACTTC. Its protein product is CASSSGGILAGAYEQYF.

The CDR3 protein is CASSSFIGQGLPYEQYF. CDR3 DNA: TGTGCCAGCAGTTCATTCATCGGACAGGGGTTACCCTACGAGCAGTACTTC. The gene calls are TRBV28 and TRBJ2-7, with 9 bases fitting TRBD1. There are 17 residues in the CDR3. Germline V lookup: CDR1 MDHEN, CDR2 SYDVKM. Trimming removed 4 bases from V and 2 bases from J; junction bases left unmatched: 12.

This clonotype was seen more than once but under ten times. The rearrangement uses TRBV7-9 and TRBJ2-1; 8 bases match TRBD2. The CDR3 has 16 amino acids. V lost 1 base, J lost 7 bases, and 9 bases stayed unmatched. Germline lookup yields CDR1 SEHNR and CDR2 FQNEAQ (reference sequence). CDR3 nucleotides: TGTGCCAGCAGCTTAGGTAGCGGGACCTACTCTAATGAGCAGTTCTTC. Amino acids: CASSLGSGTYSNEQFF.

This clonotype was recorded at least ten times. V gene TRBV10-1 combines with J gene TRBJ2-1; 11 bases match TRBD2. The CDR3 consists of 16 residues. Germline CDR1 is WNHNN and CDR2 is SYGVQD (reference sequence). The V gene end was trimmed by 0 bases and the J gene end by 2 bases; junction bases not matched to a gene: 0. CDR3 protein: CASSESSGRAYNEQFF. The CDR3, as DNA: TGCGCCAGCAGTGAGTCTAGCGGGAGGGCCTACAATGAGCAGTTCTTC.

CDR3 loop: CASSLGVQAQETQYF. The CDR3 DNA reads TGTGCCAGCAGTTTAGGGGTCCAGGCACAAGAGACCCAGTACTTC. The chain employs TRBV27 and TRBJ2-5; D not resolved. CDR3 size: 15 residues. Trimming pared 2 bases from V and 2 bases from J, leaving 12 bases between. The germline gives CDR1 MNHEY, CDR2 SMNVEV (reference sequence).

The CDR3 sequence: CASSFGGLGTLNEQFF. In DNA form, the CDR3 reads TGTGCCAGCAGCTTTGGAGGCCTAGGGACCCTCAATGAGCAGTTCTTC. The rearrangement links TRBV7-6 to TRBJ2-1, with D perhaps matching TRBD1 or TRBD2 (5 bases each). The CDR3 sequence is 16 residues long. V lost 3 bases to trimming and J lost 6 bases, with 18 bases between them. Germline V gene sequence: CDR1 SGHVS, CDR2 FNYEAQ. Full variable domain (outside the CDR3, taken from reference TRBV7-6 and TRBJ2-1): GAGVSQSPRYKVTKRGQDVALRCDPISGHVSLYWYRQALGQGPEFLTYFNYEAQQDKSGLPNDRFSAERPEGSISTLTIQRTEQRDSAMYRCASSFGGLGTLNEQFFGPGTRLTVL.

The chain carries TRBV20-1 and TRBJ2-1, with 8 positions matching TRBD2. J was trimmed by 4 bases and V by 5 bases; bases with no gene match: 7. The CDR3 is 14 residues long. Looked up from germline, CDR1 is DFQATT and CDR2 is SNEGSKA (reference sequence). Written as DNA, the CDR3 is TGCAGTGCTCCGCGGCTAGCGGGTTACAATGAGCAGTTCTTC. Translation gives CSAPRLAGYNEQFF.

This chain links TRBV5-1 with TRBJ2-1; D is ambiguous. Germline CDR1 is SGHRS and CDR2 is YFSETQ. The germline V and J ends were trimmed by 0 bases and 0 bases, with 7 bases remaining between them. The CDR3 covers 15 residues. CDR3 DNA: TGCGCCAGCAGCTTGGGATACCCCTCCTACAATGAGCAGTTCTTC. Residues: CASSLGYPSYNEQFF.

The chain is built from TRBV3-1 and TRBJ1-4, with D tentatively TRBD1 (6 bases). Per the germline V gene, CDR1 is LGHDT and CDR2 is YNNKEL (reference sequence). The CDR3 has 16 residues. V was clipped by 4 bases and J by 3 bases, with 15 bases between them. DNA for the CDR3: TGTGCCAGCAGCCGGGACAAAGGGATCGCTAATGAAAAACTGTTTTTT. Translation: CASSRDKGIANEKLFF. Drawing the rest from reference TRBV3-1 and TRBJ1-4, the complete variable domain is DTAVSQTPKYLVTQMGNDKSIKCEQNLGHDTMYWYKQDSKKFLKIMFSYNNKELIINETVPNRFSPKSPDKAHLNLHINSLELGDSAVYFCASSRDKGIANEKLFFGSGTQLSVL.

This clonotype turned up a few times. This CDR3 reads CASSVGGTGDGYTF. CDR3 nucleotide sequence: TGTGCCAGCAGTGTCGGCGGGACAGGGGACGGCTACACCTTC. This chain joins TRBV6-1 and TRBJ1-2; TRBD1 aligns across 10 bases. Losses at the gene ends were 4 bases for V and 8 bases for J; bases not matched to a gene: 7. Per germline, CDR1 MNHNS and CDR2 SASEGT. CDR3 size: 14 residues.

This chain uses TRBV27 with TRBJ2-7; 7 bases are shared with TRBD2. This CDR3 is 14 amino acids long. After removal of 6 bases from V and 6 bases from J, the junction contained 11 bases not matched to a gene. Germline-derived CDR1 and CDR2 are MNHEY and SMNVEV (reference sequence). The CDR3 DNA sequence: TGTGCCAGCAGACTGAGCGGGAACTTGGGCGAGCAGTACTTC. Amino acid sequence: CASRLSGNLGEQYF.

The V and J genes are TRBV15 and TRBJ2-5; the match to TRBD2 covers 8 bases. Germline CDR1 and CDR2: LNHNV and YYDKDF (reference sequence). V gave up 0 bases and J gave up 5 bases; unmatched junction bases: 5. This CDR3 is built from 15 residues. CDR3 sequence reads: CATSRDPGLVETQYF. CDR3 nucleotides: TGTGCCACCAGCAGAGACCCGGGACTAGTGGAGACCCAGTACTTC. The full variable domain, in which reference TRBV15 and TRBJ2-5 provide the parts outside the CDR3, is DAMVIQNPRYQVTQFGKPVTLSCSQTLNHNVMYWYQQKSSQAPKLLFHYYDKDFNNEADTPDNFQSRRPNTSFCFLDIRSPGLGDTAMYLCATSRDPGLVETQYFGPGTRLLVL.

Only a few counts were recorded for this clonotype. The V gene is TRBV20-1, the J gene TRBJ2-7; no clear D gene. The V end lost 7 bases, the J end lost 0 bases, and 13 bases lay between the germline ends. This CDR3 comprises 13 residues. Germline assignment: CDR1 DFQATT and CDR2 SNEGSKA (reference sequence). The CDR3: CSGRPRLSYEQYF. Here the CDR3 DNA reads TGCAGTGGCAGGCCCAGGCTCTCCTACGAGCAGTACTTC.

CDR3 residues: CASSGGDRGRKYF. In nucleotides, the CDR3 is TGCGCCAGCAGCGGGGGGGACAGGGGGCGAAAGTACTTC. This sequence joins TRBV4-1 and TRBJ2-7, with 12 bases that match TRBD1. The CDR3 loop spans 13 amino acids. Trimming removed 5 bases from V and 11 bases from J; junction bases left unmatched: 7. Germline V gives CDR1 MGHRA, CDR2 YSYEKL.

J is TRBJ1-1 and V is TRBV20-1; no clear D gene. Germline V gene data show CDR1 as DFQATT and CDR2 as SNEGSKA (reference sequence). Deletions cut 1 base from V and 1 base from J, with 7 bases between. This CDR3 contains 13 residues. CDR3 DNA: TGCAGTGCTAGAGTTTGGACGAACACTGAAGCTTTCTTT. It is translated as CSARVWTNTEAFF.

This clonotype was picked up a small number of times. This chain connects TRBV4-1 to TRBJ1-2; 12 bases map to TRBD1. Germline trimming cut 2 bases from V and 5 bases from J; bases unmatched to any gene: 3. Germline V gene lookup returns CDR1 MGHRA and CDR2 YSYEKL. This CDR3 is built from 15 residues. CDR3 nucleotides: TGCGCCAGCAGCCAAACGGGACAGGGGGCGTATGGCTACACCTTC. This encodes CASSQTGQGAYGYTF.

This clonotype was seen ten or more times. The genes are TRBV5-1 and TRBJ2-7; 16 bases are shared with TRBD2. Germline V gene lookup returns CDR1 SGHRS and CDR2 YFSETQ. V was clipped by 3 bases and J by 5 bases; unmatched bases: 8. This CDR3 has 17 amino acids. The CDR3 protein is CASSSGLAGGKIHEQYF. As DNA, the CDR3 is TGCGCCAGCAGCTCGGGACTAGCGGGAGGGAAAATCCACGAGCAGTACTTC.

This clonotype was picked up one time. V gene TRBV20-1 combines with J gene TRBJ2-7; tentatively, D is TRBD1 (6 bases). The CDR3 covers 14 residues. The germline V gene encodes CDR1 DFQATT and CDR2 SNEGSKA (reference sequence). V lost 2 bases and J 3 bases, leaving 14 bases between the germline ends. CDR3 region: CSARKDRPFYEQYF. For the CDR3, the DNA is TGCAGTGCTAGAAAAGACAGGCCCTTCTACGAGCAGTACTTC.

This chain links TRBV4-1 with TRBJ2-7, with TRBD1 as a possible D gene (6 bases). V was cut by 5 bases and J by 3 bases, with 14 bases left in between. CDR3 length: 14 amino acids. CDR1 and CDR2 from the germline V gene are MGHRA and YSYEKL. The CDR3 DNA sequence: TGCGCCAGCAGCGTGAGGGGGTCGGGCTACGAGCAGTACTTC. Translating it yields CASSVRGSGYEQYF.

This clonotype has just a few counts. J is TRBJ1-2 and V is TRBV12-3 or TRBV12-4, with D maybe TRBD1 (5 bases). Trimming removed 5 bases at V and 7 bases at J, with 11 bases between. The CDR3 consists of 12 residues. CDR3 sequence: CASSPGVGGYTF. CDR3 sequence (DNA): TGTGCCAGCAGTCCGGGGGTGGGTGGCTACACCTTC.

CDR3 bases: TGTGCCAGCAGCCAAGTGGGGGGTAACTATGGCTACACCTTC. Its translation: CASSQVGGNYGYTF. The chain uses TRBV14 and TRBJ1-2; weak D call: TRBD1 (5 bases). The germline gives CDR1 SGHDN, CDR2 FVKESK. V was trimmed by 1 base and J by 1 base, leaving 7 bases between them. The CDR3 consists of 14 residues.